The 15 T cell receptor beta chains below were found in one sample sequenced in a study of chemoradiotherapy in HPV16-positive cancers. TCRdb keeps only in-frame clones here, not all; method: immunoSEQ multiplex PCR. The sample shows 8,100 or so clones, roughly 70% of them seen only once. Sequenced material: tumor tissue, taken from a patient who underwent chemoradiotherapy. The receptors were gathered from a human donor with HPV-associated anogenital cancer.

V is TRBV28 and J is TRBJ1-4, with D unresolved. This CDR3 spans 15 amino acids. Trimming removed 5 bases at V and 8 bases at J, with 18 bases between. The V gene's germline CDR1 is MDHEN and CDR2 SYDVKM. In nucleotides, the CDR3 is TGTGCCAGCAGTAGTCCCCCGGGCGGGTGGGAAAAACTGTTTTTT. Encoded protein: CASSSPPGGWEKLFF.

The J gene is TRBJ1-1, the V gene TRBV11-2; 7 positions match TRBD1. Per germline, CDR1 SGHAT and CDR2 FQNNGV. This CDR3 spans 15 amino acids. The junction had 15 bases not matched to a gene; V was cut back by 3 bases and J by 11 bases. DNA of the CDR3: TGTGCCAGCAGCTTTAAGGGGGGACCGGGACAGAGGGCTTTCTTT. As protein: CASSFKGGPGQRAFF. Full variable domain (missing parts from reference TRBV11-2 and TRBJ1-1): EAGVAQSPRYKIIEKRQSVAFWCNPISGHATLYWYQQILGQGPKLLIQFQNNGVVDDSQLPKDRFSAERLKGVDSTLKIQPAKLEDSAVYLCASSFKGGPGQRAFFGQGTRLTVV.

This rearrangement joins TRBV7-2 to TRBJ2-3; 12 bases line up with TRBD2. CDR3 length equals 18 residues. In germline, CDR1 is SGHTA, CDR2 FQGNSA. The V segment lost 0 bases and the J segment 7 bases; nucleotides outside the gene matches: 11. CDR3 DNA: TGTGCCAGCAGCTTAGCCGGGGCTAGCGGGGGGGCCGGGAATACGCAGTATTTT. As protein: CASSLAGASGGAGNTQYF.

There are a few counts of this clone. This CDR3 is CASSWATGSGELFF. For the CDR3, the DNA is TGTGCCAGCAGTTGGGCTACAGGGTCAGGGGAGCTGTTTTTT. The chain carries TRBV27 and TRBJ2-2; possibly TRBD1 for D (6 bases). This CDR3 comprises 14 residues. Trimming took 4 bases from V and 8 from J, leaving 14 bases between them. CDR1 and CDR2 (germline): MNHEY, SMNVEV (reference sequence).

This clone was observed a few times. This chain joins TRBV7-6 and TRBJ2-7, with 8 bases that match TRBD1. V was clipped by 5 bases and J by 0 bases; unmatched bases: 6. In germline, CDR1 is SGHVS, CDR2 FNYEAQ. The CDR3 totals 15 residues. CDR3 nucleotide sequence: TGTGCCAGCAGCGTCCCCGGGACAGGCTCCTACGAGCAGTACTTC. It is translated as CASSVPGTGSYEQYF.

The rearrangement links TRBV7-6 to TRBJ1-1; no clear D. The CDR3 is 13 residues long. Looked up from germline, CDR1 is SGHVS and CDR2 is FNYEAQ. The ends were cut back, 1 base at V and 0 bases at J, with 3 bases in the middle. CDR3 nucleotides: TGTGCCAGCAGCTTAGAGATGAACACTGAAGCTTTCTTT. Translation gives CASSLEMNTEAFF.

Here the CDR3 DNA reads TGTGCCAGCAGCCTCACTAGGGGGTGGGGCAATGAGCAGTTCTTC. Translation: CASSLTRGWGNEQFF. The rearrangement uses TRBV7-2 and TRBJ2-1; D possibly corresponds to TRBD1 (6 bases). The CDR3 extends over 15 amino acids. CDR1 and CDR2 from the germline V gene are SGHTA and FQGNSA. The germline V and J ends were trimmed by 5 bases and 6 bases, with 17 bases remaining between them.

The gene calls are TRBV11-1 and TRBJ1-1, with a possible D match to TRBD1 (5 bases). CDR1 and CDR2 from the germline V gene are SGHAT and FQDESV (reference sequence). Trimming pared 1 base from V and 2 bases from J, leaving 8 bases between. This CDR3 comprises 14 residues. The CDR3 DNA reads TGTGCCAGCAGCTTAGTGGGGGATAACACTGAAGCTTTCTTT. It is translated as CASSLVGDNTEAFF. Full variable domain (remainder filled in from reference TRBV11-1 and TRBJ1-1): EAEVAQSPRYKITEKSQAVAFWCDPISGHATLYWYRQILGQGPELLVQFQDESVVDDSQLPKDRFSAERLKGVDSTLKIQPAELGDSAMYLCASSLVGDNTEAFFGQGTRLTVV.

The CDR3 reads CASWDRRRSYNSPLHF. The CDR3 nucleotides read TGTGCCTCCTGGGACAGACGCCGTTCCTATAATTCACCCCTCCACTTT. V is TRBV30 and J is TRBJ1-6, with TRBD1 matching 7 bases. In germline, CDR1 is GTSNPN, CDR2 SVGIG (reference sequence). Trimming at V came to 7 bases and at J to 1 base, leaving 10 bases not matched to a gene. The CDR3 runs to 16 residues.

In DNA form, the CDR3 reads TGTGCCAGCAGCTTAGCGGCGGCGCAGGGATGGAACACCATATATTTT. Translating it yields CASSLAAAQGWNTIYF. J is TRBJ1-3 and V is TRBV7-2; D is possibly TRBD1 (5 bases). CDR1 and CDR2 from the germline V gene are SGHTA and FQGNSA. This CDR3 region has 16 residues. V was clipped by 0 bases and J by 7 bases, with 16 bases between them.

In DNA form, the CDR3 reads TGTGCCAGCAGTGTGGACAGGTTTAACTATGGCTACACCTTC. This codes for CASSVDRFNYGYTF. The gene calls are TRBV25-1 and TRBJ1-2; 7 bases agree with TRBD1. Germline-derived CDR1 and CDR2 are MGHDK and SYGVNS. J gave up 1 base and V 4 bases, and 3 bases lay outside the gene matches. The CDR3 loop spans 14 amino acids.

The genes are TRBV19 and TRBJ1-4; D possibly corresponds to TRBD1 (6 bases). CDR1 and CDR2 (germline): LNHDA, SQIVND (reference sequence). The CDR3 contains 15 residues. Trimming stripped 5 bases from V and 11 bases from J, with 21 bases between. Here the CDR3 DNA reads TGTGCCAGTAGTCCGGGGGCCATGGGCGAGAAGAAACTGTTTTTT. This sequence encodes CASSPGAMGEKKLFF. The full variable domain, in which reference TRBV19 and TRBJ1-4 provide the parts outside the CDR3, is DGGITQSPKYLFRKEGQNVTLSCEQNLNHDAMYWYRQDPGQGLRLIYYSQIVNDFQKGDIAEGYSVSREKKESFPLTVTSAQKNPTAFYLCASSPGAMGEKKLFFGSGTQLSVL.

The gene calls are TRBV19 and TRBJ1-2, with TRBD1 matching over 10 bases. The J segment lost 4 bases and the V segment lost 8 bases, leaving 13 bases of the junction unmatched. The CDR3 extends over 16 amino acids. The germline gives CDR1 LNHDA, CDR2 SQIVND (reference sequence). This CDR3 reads CASREPGQGLLYGYTF. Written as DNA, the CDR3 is TGTGCCAGTCGCGAACCGGGACAGGGGTTGCTCTATGGCTACACCTTC.

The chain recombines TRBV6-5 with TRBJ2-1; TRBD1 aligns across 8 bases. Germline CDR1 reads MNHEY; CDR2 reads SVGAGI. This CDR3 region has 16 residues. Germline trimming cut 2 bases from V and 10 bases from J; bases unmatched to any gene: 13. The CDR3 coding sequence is TGTGCCAGCAGTTACCACGGATTTCGGGACAGGACAGAGCAGTTCTTC. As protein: CASSYHGFRDRTEQFF.

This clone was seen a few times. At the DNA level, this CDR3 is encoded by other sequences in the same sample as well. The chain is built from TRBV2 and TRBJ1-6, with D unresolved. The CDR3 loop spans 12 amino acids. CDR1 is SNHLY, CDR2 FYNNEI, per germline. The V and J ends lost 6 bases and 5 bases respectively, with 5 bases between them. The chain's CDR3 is CASSQNNSPLHF. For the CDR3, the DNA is TGTGCCAGCAGCCAAAATAATTCACCCCTCCACTTT.